Presented here are 20 T cell receptor beta chains from one specimen sequenced in a study of Graves' ophthalmopathy and Graves' hyperthyroidism. The TCR beta CDR3 regions underwent amplification from RNA transcripts. HTBI primers primed a first-round RT-PCR, and a second-round multiplex PCR followed. TCRdb recomputed calls from the multiplex PCR reads with MiXCR, one row per CDR3 protein. Here the sample spans roughly 400,000 distinct CDR3 sequences, approximately 18% being singletons. The sample taken for sequencing was peripheral blood. These receptors were taken from an adult woman with stable Graves' hyperthyroidism.

The genes are TRBV6-1 and TRBJ1-5; 9 nucleotides match TRBD1. CDR1 is MNHNS and CDR2 is SASEGT in the germline V gene. The CDR3 covers 15 residues. The trim removed 1 base at V and 8 bases at J, leaving 6 bases unmatched. Written as DNA, the CDR3 is TGTGCCAGCAGTGAAGACACAGGGGGCATAGAGCCCCAGCATTTT. It specifies CASSEDTGGIEPQHF.

This clonotype was detected only a few times. A read error is possible here, since a much larger clone lies one base away. The chain recombines TRBV12-3 or TRBV12-4 with TRBJ1-5; no clear D gene. The CDR3 is made up of 15 amino acids. CDR3 sequence (DNA): TGTGCCAGCAGCACAGTTTCGAGTGGCAATCAGCCCCAGCGTTTT. Protein: CASSTVSSGNQPQRF.

The chain couples TRBV6-2 or TRBV6-3 to TRBJ2-6; no clear D. Per the germline V gene, CDR1 is MNHEY and CDR2 is SVGEGT. There are 18 residues in the CDR3. Trimming removed 6 bases from V and 4 bases from J, with 22 bases in between. The CDR3 coding sequence is TGTGCCAGCAGACGCCAACTCTCCCCGGTGTCCGGGGCCAACGTCCTGACTTTC. This gives the protein CASRRQLSPVSGANVLTF.

The table lists this clonotype with a count of one. V gene TRBV27 combines with J gene TRBJ1-5; 8 bases are a match to TRBD1. The trim removed 7 bases at V and 3 bases at J, leaving 8 bases unmatched. This CDR3 has 15 amino acids. Per the germline V gene, CDR1 is MNHEY and CDR2 is SMNVEV (reference sequence). This CDR3 is CASNPTGAANQPQHF. The CDR3 DNA sequence: TGTGCCAGCAACCCGACAGGGGCCGCCAATCAGCCCCAGCATTTT.

The genes are TRBV12-3 or TRBV12-4 and TRBJ2-7; D unresolved. With 5 bases removed from V and 0 bases from J, the gap between germline ends came to 14 bases. This CDR3 has 15 residues. The CDR3 here is CASSGFAESSYEQYF. CDR3 sequence (DNA): TGTGCCAGCAGTGGCTTTGCGGAGAGCTCCTACGAGCAGTACTTC.

This clonotype was seen at least ten times. The chain couples TRBV6-4 to TRBJ2-7, with 12 bases aligning to TRBD1. Germline V gene data show CDR1 as MRHNA and CDR2 as SNTAGT. The CDR3 covers 18 residues. V lost 5 bases, J lost 4 bases, and 15 bases stayed unmatched. DNA of the CDR3: TGTGCCAGCAGTAGACCGGGACAGGGGGCGTCGATGGTGTACGAGCAGTACTTC. Translated: CASSRPGQGASMVYEQYF.

This clonotype was observed at least ten times. V gene TRBV10-3 combines with J gene TRBJ2-5; 11 bases match TRBD2. Germline V CDR1 and CDR2: ENHRY, SYGVKD. The trim removed 6 bases at V and 4 bases at J, leaving 4 bases unmatched. The CDR3 is 14 residues long. CDR3 nucleotides: TGTGCCATCAGCCCCGGGACTAGCGGAGAGACCCAGTACTTC. This codes for CAISPGTSGETQYF.

At least ten counts were recorded for this clonotype. This chain joins TRBV2 and TRBJ1-2; D gene uncertain. Germline loops: CDR1 SNHLY, CDR2 FYNNEI. V lost 3 bases to trimming and J lost 5 bases, with 13 bases between them. The CDR3 runs 14 residues. In DNA form, the CDR3 reads TGTGCCAGCAGTGAGCACGGGAGTATGTATGGCTACACCTTC. Amino acids: CASSEHGSMYGYTF.

This clonotype was counted ten times or more. V and J are TRBV6-2 or TRBV6-3 and TRBJ1-2; 10 nucleotides match TRBD1. Trimming at V came to 6 bases and at J to 6 bases, leaving 13 bases not matched to a gene. Germline loops: CDR1 MNHEY, CDR2 SVGEGT. The length of the CDR3 is 16 residues. The CDR3 DNA reads TGTGCCAGCAGCTCCCTTGGGACAGGGGAGTCCGATGGCTACACCTTC. The encoded protein is CASSSLGTGESDGYTF.

This clonotype was counted many times. The rearrangement links TRBV29-1 to TRBJ1-1; possible D gene TRBD1, 6 bases. The germline V and J ends were trimmed by 2 bases and 3 bases, with 10 bases remaining between them. There are 13 residues in the CDR3. Germline V gives CDR1 SQVTM, CDR2 ANQGSEA. The CDR3 here is CSVETGADTEAFF. The CDR3 bases are TGCAGCGTTGAAACGGGGGCGGACACTGAAGCTTTCTTT.

The chain joins TRBV12-3 or TRBV12-4 to TRBJ2-7; 7 bases are a match to TRBD1. The CDR3 length is 13 residues. The chain's CDR3 is CASSAATGYEQWV. The CDR3 DNA follows: TGTGCCAGCAGTGCCGCGACAGGGTACGAGCAGTGGGTG.

Worth noting for this clonotype: A read error may be the cause here, since a much bigger clone is one base away. This chain joins TRBV3-1 and TRBJ1-5; 7 nucleotides line up with TRBD1. Germline V gene data show CDR1 as LGHDT and CDR2 as YNNKEL (reference sequence). The CDR3 has 15 amino acids. As DNA, the CDR3 is TGTGCCATCAGCCAAGGGACAGCGTGGGCGGGACCCCAGCATTTT. Residues: CAISQGTAWAGPQHF.

The table lists this clonotype with many counts. V and J are TRBV6-2 or TRBV6-3 and TRBJ2-7; 8 bases are shared with TRBD2. The trim removed 3 bases at V and 2 bases at J, leaving 3 bases unmatched. The CDR3 consists of 14 residues. Germline CDR1 is MNHEY and CDR2 is SVGEGT. The CDR3 DNA follows: TGTGCCAGCAGTTATAGCGGGAATACCTACGAGCAGTACTTC. The encoded protein is CASSYSGNTYEQYF.

This chain connects TRBV12-3 or TRBV12-4 to TRBJ1-1; 8 bases agree with TRBD1. V trimming: 4 bases; J trimming: 2 bases; junction bases outside the gene matches: 3. The CDR3 spans 14 residues. CDR3 in DNA: TGTGCCAGCAGTTGGACAGGGAAAAACACTGAAGCTTTCTTT. Protein: CASSWTGKNTEAFF.

This clonotype was counted at least ten times. The gene calls are TRBV19 and TRBJ1-2; tentatively, D is TRBD1 (5 bases). This CDR3 contains 13 residues. V was cut by 4 bases and J by 3 bases, with 9 bases left in between. Per the germline V gene, CDR1 is LNHDA and CDR2 is SQIVND (reference sequence). CDR3 region: CASSTQGDYGYTF. The CDR3, as DNA: TGTGCCAGTAGTACCCAGGGAGACTATGGCTACACCTTC.

This clonotype appeared many times. The chain joins TRBV27 to TRBJ2-5, with 11 bases that match TRBD2. Per germline, CDR1 MNHEY and CDR2 SMNVEV (reference sequence). V lost 2 bases, J lost 3 bases, and 5 bases stayed unmatched. This CDR3 has 16 amino acids. The CDR3 sequence is CASSLLAGGQKETQYF. The CDR3 DNA reads TGTGCCAGCAGTTTACTAGCGGGAGGACAAAAAGAGACCCAGTACTTC.

This chain connects TRBV6-5 to TRBJ2-7, with 7 bases that match TRBD2. Germline V gives CDR1 MNHEY, CDR2 SVGAGI. V lost 4 bases, J lost 4 bases, and 10 bases stayed unmatched. This CDR3 comprises 15 residues. Written as DNA, the CDR3 is TGTGCCAGCAGTTCTAGAGGGCTAGCGGAGTACGAGCAGTACTTC. It specifies CASSSRGLAEYEQYF.

There are many counts of this clonotype. For the CDR3, the DNA is TGCGCCAGCAGCCGAACCGCGGGGCGGGTGGAGACCCAGTACTTC. Translation gives CASSRTAGRVETQYF. The chain links TRBV4-1 to TRBJ2-5; D is perhaps TRBD2 (6 bases). V lost 4 bases, J lost 5 bases, and 17 bases lay in between. Germline V gene sequence: CDR1 MGHRA, CDR2 YSYEKL. The CDR3 totals 15 residues.

This clonotype was picked up many times. CDR3 DNA: TGTGCCAGCAGCCACGATCTAGGTGCGGCCTACGAGCAGTACTTC. It is translated as CASSHDLGAAYEQYF. The chain has TRBV28 and TRBJ2-7; D uncertain. V gave up 6 bases and J gave up 2 bases, with 17 bases separating them. The CDR3 totals 15 residues. Germline V CDR1 and CDR2: MDHEN, SYDVKM.

This rearrangement joins TRBV28 to TRBJ2-7; no reliable D call. This CDR3 comprises 14 residues. The germline CDR1 and CDR2 sequences are MDHEN and SYDVKM. V lost 0 bases, J lost 2 bases, and 8 bases lay in between. As DNA, the CDR3 is TGTGCCAGCAGTTTATGGACAAGTGCCTACGAGCAGTACTTC. Protein: CASSLWTSAYEQYF.